The source of this T cell receptor (beta chain) is a study of cytomegalovirus exposure and HLA in healthy donors. For the study at large: The 120 or so validation repertoires used a platform that matched the one used for the roughly 650 first-cohort repertoires, as a later analysis reported. Study results and limitations: The study labeled under 200 TCR beta chains cytomegalovirus-associated.

About this clone itself: As yet, its antigen is unknown.

Sequenced by immunoSEQ multiplex PCR; TCRdb stores in-frame clones only, minus some. The profile shows about 300,000 clones, around nine tenths of them singletons. The CDR3 spans 14 residues. The V gene lost 1 base and the J gene lost 7 bases, with 11 bases spanning the gap. CDR1 and CDR2 from the germline V gene are SGHTA and FQGNSA. Input material: PBMCs. The clonotype comes from a woman aged 18-35 years in good health and CMV-seronegative. This chain connects TRBV7-2 to TRBJ2-1, with D possibly matching TRBD2 (5 bases). The CDR3 nucleotides read TGTGCCAGCAGCTTAGTTAACAGCGGAAATGAGCAGTTCTTC. It codes for CASSLVNSGNEQFF.